Detailed here is one TCR beta chain. Its matching antigen is unknown. The ends were cut back, 2 bases at V and 2 bases at J, with 10 bases in the middle. The germline CDR1 and CDR2 sequences are MNHNS and SASEGT. This CDR3 is 14 amino acids long. These data are taken from a study of follicular helper T cells after annual influenza vaccination. Broader study findings: Day 7 ICOS+CD38+ clones later appeared mostly in ICOS-CD38- cTfh. Just about 9-21% of cells analyzed had recovered productive TCRB sequences.

Data came from immunoSEQ multiplex PCR; TCRdb stores just in-frame clones and leaves some out. The repertoire has some 10,000 clones, around 80% of them found once; the top ten carry 0.7% to 0.9%. Between about 40 and 110 mL of blood was drawn per time point. The sample consisted of CXCR5- memory CD4+ T cells sorted from blood, taken 6 weeks after influenza vaccination. This clonotype was sampled from an adult who received the influenza vaccine. The rearrangement uses TRBV6-1 and TRBJ2-7, with D possibly matching TRBD1 (6 bases). CDR3 loop: CASSERTAAYEQYF. The CDR3 nucleotides are TGTGCCAGCAGTGAAAGGACAGCCGCCTACGAGCAGTACTTC.